This TCR beta chain came from a study of early stage breast cancer tumors. Overall study context: Average read coverage per sample was roughly 9.1-fold.

The CDR3 consists of 15 residues. V lost 8 bases and J 5 bases, leaving 18 bases between the germline ends. Germline assignment: CDR1 LNHDA and CDR2 SQIVND (reference sequence). Repertoires were generated with immunoSEQ multiplex PCR, while TCRdb's copy carries only in-frame clones and drops some. The table records several thousand clones, about 64% of them present only once. This chain joins TRBV19 and TRBJ2-2, with D maybe TRBD1 (6 bases). The sample consisted of normal breast tissue next to the tumor. The sequence came from a person in their sixties with breast cancer. CDR3 loop: CASGPRGSRTGELFF. In nucleotides, the CDR3 is TGTGCCAGTGGACCAAGGGGGTCTAGGACCGGGGAGCTGTTTTTT.